This TCR beta chain was observed in a study of early T cells in non-severe SARS-CoV-2 infection. Attachment of unique molecular identifiers to individual cDNA molecules was performed. In TCRdb, the 5' RACE reads were re-called with MiXCR into one record per CDR3 protein. The table has around 27,000 distinct CDR3 sequences, less than 10% seen once. The table lists this clonotype with many counts. The sequence was collected from an adult who was a healthcare worker with PCR-confirmed SARS-CoV-2 infection or an uninfected control (not recorded which). Sequencing input: whole blood.

CDR3 loop: CASSLIGGGEKLFF. The CDR3 DNA reads as TGTGCCAGCAGTTTGATAGGGGGTGGTGAAAAACTGTTTTTT. The rearrangement joins TRBV6-5 to TRBJ1-4, with TRBD1 as a possible D gene (6 bases). Between the trimmed V and J ends, which lost 4 bases and 7 bases, there was a span of 13 bases. The CDR3 covers 14 residues. Germline V gene sequence: CDR1 MNHEY, CDR2 SVGAGI.